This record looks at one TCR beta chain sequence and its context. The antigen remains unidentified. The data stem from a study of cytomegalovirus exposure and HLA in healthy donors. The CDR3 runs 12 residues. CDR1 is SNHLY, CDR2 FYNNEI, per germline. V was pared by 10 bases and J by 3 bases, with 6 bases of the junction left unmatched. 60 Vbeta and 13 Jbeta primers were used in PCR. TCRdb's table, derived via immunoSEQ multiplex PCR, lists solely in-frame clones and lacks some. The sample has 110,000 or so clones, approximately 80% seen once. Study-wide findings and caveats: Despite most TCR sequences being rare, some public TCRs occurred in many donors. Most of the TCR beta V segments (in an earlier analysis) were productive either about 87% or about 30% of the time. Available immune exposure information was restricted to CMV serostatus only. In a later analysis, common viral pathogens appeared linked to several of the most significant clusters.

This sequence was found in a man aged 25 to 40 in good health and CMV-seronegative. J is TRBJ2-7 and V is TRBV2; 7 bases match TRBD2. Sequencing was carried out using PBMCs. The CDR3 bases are TGTGCCACTGGGAGGGGAAACTACGAGCAGTACTTC. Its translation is CATGRGNYEQYF.